This T cell receptor (beta chain) derives from a study of shared clonotypes between healthy human individuals. This clone came up once. Naive CD8 cells, CD45RO-negative and positively selected for CCR7, excluded terminally differentiated effector memory CD45RA+ cells. The germline CDR1 and CDR2 sequences are PRHDT and FYEKMQ (reference sequence). The germline V and J ends were trimmed by 1 base and 8 bases, with 12 bases remaining between them. The CDR3 runs 14 residues. Assay used: immunoSEQ multiplex PCR; TCRdb lists only in-frame clones, some missing. The repertoire has roughly 810,000 clones, around 96% of them found once; the top ten carry about 0.22%.

The sequence came from a man between 25 and 39 years old in good health. Sequencing was done on a sample of naive CD8+ T cells sorted from blood. The chain uses TRBV13 and TRBJ2-1; D remains ambiguous. CDR3 sequence (DNA): TGTGCCAGCAGCTTAGACGGGTCTGGGTATGAGCAGTTCTTC. Its translation is CASSLDGSGYEQFF.